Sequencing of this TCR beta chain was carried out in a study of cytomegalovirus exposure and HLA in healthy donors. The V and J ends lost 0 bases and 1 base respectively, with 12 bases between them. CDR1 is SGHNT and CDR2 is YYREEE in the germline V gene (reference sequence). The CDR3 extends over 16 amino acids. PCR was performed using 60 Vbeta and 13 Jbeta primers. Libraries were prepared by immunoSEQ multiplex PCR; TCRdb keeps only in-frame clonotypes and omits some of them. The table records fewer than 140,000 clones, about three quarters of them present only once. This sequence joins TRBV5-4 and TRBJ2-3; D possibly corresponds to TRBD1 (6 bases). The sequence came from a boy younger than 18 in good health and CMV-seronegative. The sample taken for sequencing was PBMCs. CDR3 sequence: CASSLASQGGTDTQYF. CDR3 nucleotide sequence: TGTGCCAGCAGCTTGGCTTCACAGGGTGGCACAGATACGCAGTATTTT. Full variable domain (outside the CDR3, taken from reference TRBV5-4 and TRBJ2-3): ETGVTQSPTHLIKTRGQQVTLRCSSQSGHNTVSWYQQALGQGPQFIFQYYREEENGRGNFPPRFSGLQFPNYSSELNVNALELDDSALYLCASSLASQGGTDTQYFGPGTRLTVL.